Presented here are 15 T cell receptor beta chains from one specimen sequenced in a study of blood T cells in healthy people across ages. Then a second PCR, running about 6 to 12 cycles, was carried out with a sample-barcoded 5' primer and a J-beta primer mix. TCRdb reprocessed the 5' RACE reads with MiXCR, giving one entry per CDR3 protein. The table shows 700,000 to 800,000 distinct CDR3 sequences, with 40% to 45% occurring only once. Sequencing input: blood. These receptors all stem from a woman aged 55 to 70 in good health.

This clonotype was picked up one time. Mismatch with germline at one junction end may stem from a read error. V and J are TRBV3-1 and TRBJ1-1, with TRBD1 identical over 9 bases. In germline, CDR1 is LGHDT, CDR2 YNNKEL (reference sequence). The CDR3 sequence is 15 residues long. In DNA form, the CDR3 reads TGTGCCAACAGCCGGGACGGGACAGGGAGCACTGAAGCTTTCTTT. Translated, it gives CANSRDGTGSTEAFF.

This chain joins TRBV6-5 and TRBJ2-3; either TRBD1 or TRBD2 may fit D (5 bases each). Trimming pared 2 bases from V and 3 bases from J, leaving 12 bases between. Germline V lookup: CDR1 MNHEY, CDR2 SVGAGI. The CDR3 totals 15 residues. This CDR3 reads CASSYAWGLTDTQYF. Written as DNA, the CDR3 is TGTGCCAGCAGTTACGCGTGGGGGTTGACAGATACGCAGTATTTT.

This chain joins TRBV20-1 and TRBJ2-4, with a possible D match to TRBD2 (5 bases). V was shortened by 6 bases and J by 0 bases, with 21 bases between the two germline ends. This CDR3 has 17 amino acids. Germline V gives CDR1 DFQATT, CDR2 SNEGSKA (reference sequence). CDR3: CSAYRGPSYLAKNIQYF. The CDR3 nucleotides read TGCAGTGCCTACCGGGGTCCCTCCTACTTAGCCAAAAACATTCAGTACTTC.

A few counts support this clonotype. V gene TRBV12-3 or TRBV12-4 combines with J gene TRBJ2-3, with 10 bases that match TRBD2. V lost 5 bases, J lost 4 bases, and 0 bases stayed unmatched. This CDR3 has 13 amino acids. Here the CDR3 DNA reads TGTGCCAGCAGTAGCGGGAGGGCAGATACGCAGTATTTT. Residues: CASSSGRADTQYF.

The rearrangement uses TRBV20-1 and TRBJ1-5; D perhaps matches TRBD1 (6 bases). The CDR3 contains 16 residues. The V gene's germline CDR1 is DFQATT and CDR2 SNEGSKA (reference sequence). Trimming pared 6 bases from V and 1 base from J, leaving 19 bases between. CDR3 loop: CSAPLVGGQSNQPQHF. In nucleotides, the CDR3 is TGCAGTGCCCCCCTCGTCGGGGGGCAGAGCAATCAGCCCCAGCATTTT.

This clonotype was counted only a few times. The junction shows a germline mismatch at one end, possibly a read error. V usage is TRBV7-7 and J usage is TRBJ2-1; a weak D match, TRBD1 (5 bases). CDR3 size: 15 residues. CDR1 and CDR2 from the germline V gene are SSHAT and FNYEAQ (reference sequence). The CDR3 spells CASSLGAGLYNEQFF. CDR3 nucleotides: TGTGCTAGCAGCTTAGGGGCAGGGTTGTACAATGAGCAGTTCTTC.

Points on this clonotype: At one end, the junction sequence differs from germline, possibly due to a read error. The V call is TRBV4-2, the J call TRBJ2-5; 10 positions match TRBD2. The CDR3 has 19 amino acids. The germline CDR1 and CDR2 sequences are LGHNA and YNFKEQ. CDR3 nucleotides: TGTGCCAGCAGTCAAGCTCTGCTTTCGACTAGCGGGCGCCGGAATGAGCAGTACTTC. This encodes CASSQALLSTSGRRNEQYF.

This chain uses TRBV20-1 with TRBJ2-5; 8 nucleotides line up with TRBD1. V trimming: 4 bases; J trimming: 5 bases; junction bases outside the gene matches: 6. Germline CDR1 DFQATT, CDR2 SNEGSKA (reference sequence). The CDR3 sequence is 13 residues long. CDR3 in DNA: TGCAGTGCTACAGGACAGGGCGGGGAGACCCAGTACTTC. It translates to CSATGQGGETQYF.

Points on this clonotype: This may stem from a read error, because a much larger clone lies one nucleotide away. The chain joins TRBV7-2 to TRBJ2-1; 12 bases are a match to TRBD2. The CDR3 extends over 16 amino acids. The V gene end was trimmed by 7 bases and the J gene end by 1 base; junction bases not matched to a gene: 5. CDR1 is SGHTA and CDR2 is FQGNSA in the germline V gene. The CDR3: CASMDGLAGSYNEQFF. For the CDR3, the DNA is TGTGCCAGCATGGACGGACTAGCGGGATCCTACAATGAGCAGTTCTTC.

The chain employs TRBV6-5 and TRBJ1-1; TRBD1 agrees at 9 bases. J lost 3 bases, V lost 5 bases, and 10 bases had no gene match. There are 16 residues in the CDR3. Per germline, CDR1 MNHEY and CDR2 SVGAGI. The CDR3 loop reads CASSPGQGLGYTEAFF. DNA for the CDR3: TGTGCCAGCAGTCCTGGACAGGGGTTGGGGTACACTGAAGCTTTCTTT.

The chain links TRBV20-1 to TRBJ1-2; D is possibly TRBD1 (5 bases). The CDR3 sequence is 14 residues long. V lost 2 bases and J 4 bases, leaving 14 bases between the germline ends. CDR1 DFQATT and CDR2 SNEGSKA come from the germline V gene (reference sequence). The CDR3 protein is CSARPPGQAYGYTF. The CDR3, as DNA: TGCAGTGCTAGACCCCCCGGACAAGCCTATGGCTACACCTTC.

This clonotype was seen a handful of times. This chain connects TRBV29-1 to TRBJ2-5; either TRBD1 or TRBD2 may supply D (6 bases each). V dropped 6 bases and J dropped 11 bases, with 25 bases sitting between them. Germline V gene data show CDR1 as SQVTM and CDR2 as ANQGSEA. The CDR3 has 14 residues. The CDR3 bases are TGCAGCGTAGAGCGGGTCCAGGGGAGCGATGAGCAGTACTTC. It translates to CSVERVQGSDEQYF.

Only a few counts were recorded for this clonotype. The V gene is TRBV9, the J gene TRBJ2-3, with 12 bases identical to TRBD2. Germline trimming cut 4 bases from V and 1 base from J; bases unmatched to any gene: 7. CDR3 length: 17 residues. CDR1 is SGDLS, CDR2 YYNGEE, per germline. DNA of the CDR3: TGTGCCAGCAGCCCGAGGACTAGCGGGATTGGCACAGATACGCAGTATTTT. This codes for CASSPRTSGIGTDTQYF. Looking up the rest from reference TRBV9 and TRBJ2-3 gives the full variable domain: DSGVTQTPKHLITATGQRVTLRCSPRSGDLSVYWYQQSLDQGLQFLIQYYNGEERAKGNILERFSAQQFPDLHSELNLSSLELGDSALYFCASSPRTSGIGTDTQYFGPGTRLTVL.

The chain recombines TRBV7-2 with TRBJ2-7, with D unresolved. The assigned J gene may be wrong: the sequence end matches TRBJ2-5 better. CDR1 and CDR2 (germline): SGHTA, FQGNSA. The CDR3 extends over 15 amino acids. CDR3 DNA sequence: TGTGCCAGCAGCTTAGCAGCTCAAGGCTCAAGGACCCAGTACTTC. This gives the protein CASSLAAQGSRTQYF.

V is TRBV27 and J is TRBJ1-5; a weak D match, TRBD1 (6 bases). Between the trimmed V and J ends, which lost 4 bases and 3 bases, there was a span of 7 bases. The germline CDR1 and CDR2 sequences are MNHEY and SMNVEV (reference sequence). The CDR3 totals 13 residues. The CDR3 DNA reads TGTGCCAGCAGTTGGACAGTCAATCAGCCCCAGCATTTT. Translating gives CASSWTVNQPQHF.